This is a list of T cell receptor beta chains from one sample in a study of T cell changes during pregnancy in multiple sclerosis. Assay: immunoSEQ multiplex PCR; the TCRdb copy retains only in-frame clones and omits some. The profile shows approximately 58,000 clones, approximately 92% of them singletons. The sample here was peripheral blood, taken in the second trimester of pregnancy. The source of these receptors is a female donor with multiple sclerosis, enrolled in a pregnancy study. The CDR3 runs from the conserved cysteine through the conserved F or W. The D gene is left open where the match is weak. Clone sizes are given selectively: once, few, many, or a class where the clone is expanded.

d_gene | len | j_gene | v_gene | abundance | CDR3aa | CDR3nt
TRBD2 | 19 | TRBJ2-7 | TRBV23-1 | - | CASSQFPCCPGLNPYEQYF | TGCGCCAGCAGTCAATTTCCGTGTTGCCCGGGACTAAACCCTTACGAGCAGTACTTC
TRBD2 | 16 | TRBJ2-1 | TRBV5-1 | - | CASSLLVAGSMDEQFF | TGCGCCAGCAGCTTGTTAGTAGCGGGGAGCATGGATGAGCAGTTCTTC
TRBD2 | 13 | TRBJ2-7 | TRBV19 | - | CAQSGSRASEQYF | TGTGCCCAAAGCGGGAGTCGTGCCAGCGAGCAGTACTTC
- | 17 | TRBJ1-6 | TRBV6-1 | - | CASSEGPEISGNSPLHF | TGTGCCAGCAGCGAAGGCCCTGAAATTTCCGGGAATTCACCCCTCCACTTT
TRBD1 | 16 | TRBJ2-7 | TRBV30 | - | CAWSVRVTGDSYEQYF | TGTGCCTGGAGTGTACGCGTGACAGGGGATTCCTACGAGCAGTACTTC
- | 14 | TRBJ2-1 | TRBV4-3 | - | CASSQESGDNEQFF | TGCGCCAGCAGCCAAGAGTCGGGGGACAATGAGCAGTTCTTC
TRBD1 | 14 | TRBJ2-3 | TRBV5-8 | - | CASSLDRGKDTQYF | TGTGCCAGCAGCTTGGACAGGGGAAAAGATACGCAGTATTTT
TRBD1 | 17 | TRBJ2-6 | TRBV5-1 | - | CASELGTGGAGANVLTF | TGCGCCAGCGAGCTAGGGACAGGGGGCGCTGGGGCCAACGTCCTGACTTTC
- | 14 | TRBJ1-1 | TRBV12-5 | few | CASGFRASYAEAFF | TGTGCTAGTGGTTTCAGGGCAAGTTACGCTGAAGCTTTCTTT
TRBD2 | 14 | TRBJ2-7 | TRBV5-6 | - | CASSLRTSGRDRYF | TGTGCCAGCAGCTTGAGAACAAGCGGGAGAGATAGGTACTTC
- | 13 | TRBJ2-2 | TRBV12-2 | - | CARTSGSTGELFF | TGTGCAAGAACTAGCGGGAGCACCGGGGAGCTGTTTTTT
TRBD2 | 15 | TRBJ2-1 | TRBV28 | - | CASSTAGGSYNEQFF | TGTGCCAGCAGTACAGCGGGAGGGTCCTACAATGAGCAGTTCTTC
- | 17 | TRBJ2-1 | TRBV5-1 | - | CASSSQAKQRVYNEQFF | TGCGCCAGCAGCTCCCAAGCTAAACAGAGAGTATACAATGAGCAGTTCTTC
TRBD2 | 14 | TRBJ2-7 | TRBV7-2 | - | CASSLAEGGYEQYF | TGTGCCAGCAGCTTAGCAGAGGGAGGGTACGAGCAGTACTTC
- | 12 | TRBJ2-2 | TRBV19 | - | CAGARETGELFF | TGTGCCGGGGCCAGGGAAACCGGGGAGCTGTTTTTT
TRBD1 | 14 | TRBJ1-6 | TRBV6-1 | - | CASNPGQDNSPLHF | TGTGCCAGCAACCCGGGACAGGATAATTCACCCCTCCACTTT
- | 13 | TRBJ1-5 | TRBV7-2 | - | CASSQQGFEPQHF | TGTGCCAGCAGCCAACAGGGTTTCGAACCCCAGCATTTT
- | 12 | TRBJ1-5 | TRBV7-9 | - | CASSSVNQPQHF | TGTGCCAGCAGCTCAGTGAATCAGCCCCAGCATTTT